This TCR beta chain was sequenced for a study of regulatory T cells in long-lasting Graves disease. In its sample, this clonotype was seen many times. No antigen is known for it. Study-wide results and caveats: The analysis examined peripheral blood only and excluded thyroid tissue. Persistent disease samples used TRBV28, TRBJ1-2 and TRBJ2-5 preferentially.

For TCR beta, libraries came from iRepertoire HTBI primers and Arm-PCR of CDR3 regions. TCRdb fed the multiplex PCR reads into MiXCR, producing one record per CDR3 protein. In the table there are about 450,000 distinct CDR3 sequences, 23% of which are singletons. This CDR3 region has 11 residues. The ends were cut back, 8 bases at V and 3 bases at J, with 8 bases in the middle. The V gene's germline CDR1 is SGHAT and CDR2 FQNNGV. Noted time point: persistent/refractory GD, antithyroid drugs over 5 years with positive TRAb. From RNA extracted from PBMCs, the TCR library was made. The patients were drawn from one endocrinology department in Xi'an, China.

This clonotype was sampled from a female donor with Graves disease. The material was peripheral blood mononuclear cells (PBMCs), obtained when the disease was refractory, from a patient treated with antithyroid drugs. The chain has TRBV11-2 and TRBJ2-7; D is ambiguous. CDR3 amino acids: CASCRLYEQYF. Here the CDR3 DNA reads TGTGCCAGCTGTCGACTCTACGAGCAGTACTTC.